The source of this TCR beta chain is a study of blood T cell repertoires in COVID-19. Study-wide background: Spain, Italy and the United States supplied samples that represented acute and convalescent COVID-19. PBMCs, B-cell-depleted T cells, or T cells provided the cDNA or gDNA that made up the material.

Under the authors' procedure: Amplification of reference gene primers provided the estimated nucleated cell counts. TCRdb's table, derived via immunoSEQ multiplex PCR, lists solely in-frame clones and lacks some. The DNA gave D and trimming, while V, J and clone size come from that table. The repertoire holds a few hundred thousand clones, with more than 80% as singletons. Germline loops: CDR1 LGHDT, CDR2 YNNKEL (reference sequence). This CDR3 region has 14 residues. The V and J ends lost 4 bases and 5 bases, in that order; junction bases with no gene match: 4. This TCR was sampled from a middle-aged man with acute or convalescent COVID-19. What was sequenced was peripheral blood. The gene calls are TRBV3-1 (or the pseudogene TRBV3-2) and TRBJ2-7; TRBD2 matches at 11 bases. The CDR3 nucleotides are TGTGCCAGCAGCCCAGGGACTAGCGGAAACGAGCAGTACTTC. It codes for CASSPGTSGNEQYF.